Listed here is a single TCR beta chain. Its cognate antigen is unknown. This specimen comes from a study of cytotoxic CD8 clonotypes in ibrutinib-treated CLL. In the study overall: Patients attained roughly 25 partial and 2 complete responses; at median around 63 months, about 14 remained remitted while approximately 12 progressed. Broader study findings: Against age-matched healthy donors, baseline clonality ran higher and tracked circulating CD8+ T-cell counts. Clonality increased at ibrutinib response, then returned toward baseline at progression.

The targeted sequencing depth was 1 in 200,000 to 1 in 1 million T cells. The method was immunoSEQ multiplex PCR; TCRdb's version includes in-frame clones alone and lacks a portion of them. The sample includes under 200,000 clones, approximately 80% of them seen just once. The CDR3 is made up of 15 amino acids. Germline CDR1 and CDR2: SNHLY and FYNNEI. V was cut by 5 bases and J by 3 bases, with 15 bases left in between. The source is a human donor with chronic lymphocytic leukemia. Material: PBMCs, obtained after 24 months of ibrutinib treatment. This chain uses TRBV2 with TRBJ2-3, with D perhaps given as TRBD1 or TRBD2 (7 bases each). The CDR3 bases are TGTGCCAGCAGTCAAATCAGGGGGGGTACAGATACGCAGTATTTT. As protein: CASSQIRGGTDTQYF.